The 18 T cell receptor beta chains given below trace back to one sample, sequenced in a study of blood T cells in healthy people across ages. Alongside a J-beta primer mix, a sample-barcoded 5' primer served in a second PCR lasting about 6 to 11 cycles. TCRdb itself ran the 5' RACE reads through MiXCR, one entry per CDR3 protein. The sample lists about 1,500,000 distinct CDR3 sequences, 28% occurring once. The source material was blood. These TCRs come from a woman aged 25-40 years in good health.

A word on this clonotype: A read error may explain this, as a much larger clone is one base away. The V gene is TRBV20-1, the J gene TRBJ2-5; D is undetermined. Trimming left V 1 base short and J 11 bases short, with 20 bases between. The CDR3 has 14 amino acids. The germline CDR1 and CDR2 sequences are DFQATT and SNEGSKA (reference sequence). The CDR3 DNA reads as TGCAGTGCTAGAGCAAACTACAACGACAATGAGCAGTACTTC. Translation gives CSARANYNDNEQYF.

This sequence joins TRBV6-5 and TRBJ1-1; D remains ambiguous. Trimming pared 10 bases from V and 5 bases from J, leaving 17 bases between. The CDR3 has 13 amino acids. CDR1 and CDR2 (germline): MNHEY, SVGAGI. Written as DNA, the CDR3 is TGTGCCACCTGGAGAGGGTTTCGGACTGAAGCTTTCTTT. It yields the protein CATWRGFRTEAFF.

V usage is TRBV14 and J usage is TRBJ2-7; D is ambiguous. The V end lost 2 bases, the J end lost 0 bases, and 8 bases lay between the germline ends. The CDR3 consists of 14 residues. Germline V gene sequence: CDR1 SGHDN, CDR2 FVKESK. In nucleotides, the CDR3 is TGTGCCAGCAGCCAATTAGGGCCCTCCTACGAGCAGTACTTC. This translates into CASSQLGPSYEQYF.

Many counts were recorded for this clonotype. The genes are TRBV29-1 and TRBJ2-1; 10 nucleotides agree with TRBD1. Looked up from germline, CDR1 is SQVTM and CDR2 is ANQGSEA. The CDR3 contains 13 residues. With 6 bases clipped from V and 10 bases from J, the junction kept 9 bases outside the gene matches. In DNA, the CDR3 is TGCAGCGTGTCCGGGACAGGGGATTACGAGCAGTTCTTC. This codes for CSVSGTGDYEQFF.

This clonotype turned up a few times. CDR3 residues: CASSVPGNEQYF. The CDR3 DNA is TGCGCCAGCAGCGTCCCGGGGAACGAGCAGTACTTC. The rearrangement uses TRBV5-1 and TRBJ2-7; possibly TRBD2 for D (5 bases). The CDR3 consists of 12 residues. Germline V gene sequence: CDR1 SGHRS, CDR2 YFSETQ. V was cut by 4 bases and J by 5 bases, with 10 bases left in between.

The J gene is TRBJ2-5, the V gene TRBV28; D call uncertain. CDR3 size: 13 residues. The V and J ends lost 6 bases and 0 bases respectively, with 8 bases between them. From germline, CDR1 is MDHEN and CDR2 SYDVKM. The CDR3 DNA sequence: TGTGCCAGCAGGCCTACGTACCAAGAGACCCAGTACTTC. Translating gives CASRPTYQETQYF.

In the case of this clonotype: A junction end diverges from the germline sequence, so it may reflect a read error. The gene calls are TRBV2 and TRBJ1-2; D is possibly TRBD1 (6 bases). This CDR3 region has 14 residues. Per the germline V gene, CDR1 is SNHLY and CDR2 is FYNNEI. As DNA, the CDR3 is TGTGCCGGCAGTGATCAACAGGGAGACTATGGCTACACCTTC. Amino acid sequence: CAGSDQQGDYGYTF.

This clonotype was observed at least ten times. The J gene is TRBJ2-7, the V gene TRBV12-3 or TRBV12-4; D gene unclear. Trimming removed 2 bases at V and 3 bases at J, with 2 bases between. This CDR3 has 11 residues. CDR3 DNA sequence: TGTGCCAGCAGTTTATTCTACGAGCAGTACTTC. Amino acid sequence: CASSLFYEQYF.

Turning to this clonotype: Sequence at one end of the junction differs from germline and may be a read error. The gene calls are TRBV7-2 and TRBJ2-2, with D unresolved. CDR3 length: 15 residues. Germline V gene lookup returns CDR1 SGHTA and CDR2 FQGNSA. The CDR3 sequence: CASSHRIKNAGELFF. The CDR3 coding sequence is TGTGCCAGCAGCCATAGGATAAAGAACGCCGGGGAGCTGTTTTTT.

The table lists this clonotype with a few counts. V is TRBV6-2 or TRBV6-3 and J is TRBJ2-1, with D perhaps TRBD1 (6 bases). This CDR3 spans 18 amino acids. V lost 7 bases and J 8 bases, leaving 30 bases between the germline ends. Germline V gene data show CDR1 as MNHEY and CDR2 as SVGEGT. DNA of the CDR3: TGTGCCAGCACCCTAAAAGCATCAGGGGACCTACGGAGCGATGAGCAGTTCTTC. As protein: CASTLKASGDLRSDEQFF.

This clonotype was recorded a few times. The chain's CDR3 is CSARGGSYQPQHF. The CDR3 DNA reads as TGCAGTGCTAGAGGGGGGTCGTATCAGCCCCAGCATTTT. J is TRBJ1-5 and V is TRBV20-1; D is possibly TRBD1 (5 bases). In germline, CDR1 is DFQATT, CDR2 SNEGSKA (reference sequence). Between the trimmed V and J ends, which lost 1 base and 5 bases, there was a span of 9 bases. The CDR3 runs 13 residues.

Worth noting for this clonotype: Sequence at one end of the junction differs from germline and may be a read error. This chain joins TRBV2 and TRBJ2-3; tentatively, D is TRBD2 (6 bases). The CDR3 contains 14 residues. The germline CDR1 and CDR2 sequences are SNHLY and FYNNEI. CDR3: CGSRDPGGSDTQYF. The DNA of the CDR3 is TGTGGCAGCAGGGACCCCGGGGGATCAGATACGCAGTATTTT.

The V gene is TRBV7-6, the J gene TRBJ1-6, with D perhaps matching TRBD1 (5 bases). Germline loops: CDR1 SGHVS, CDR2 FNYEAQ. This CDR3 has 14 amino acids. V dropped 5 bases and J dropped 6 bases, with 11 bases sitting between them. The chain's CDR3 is CASSLRTFNSPLHF. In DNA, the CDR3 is TGTGCCAGCAGCCTAAGGACATTTAATTCACCCCTCCACTTT.

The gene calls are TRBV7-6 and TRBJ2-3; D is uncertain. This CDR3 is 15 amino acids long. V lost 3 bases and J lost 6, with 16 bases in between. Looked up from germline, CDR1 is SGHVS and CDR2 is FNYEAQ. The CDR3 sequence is CASSFPPQVADTQYF. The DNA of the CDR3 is TGTGCCAGCAGCTTTCCCCCTCAGGTTGCCGATACGCAGTATTTT.

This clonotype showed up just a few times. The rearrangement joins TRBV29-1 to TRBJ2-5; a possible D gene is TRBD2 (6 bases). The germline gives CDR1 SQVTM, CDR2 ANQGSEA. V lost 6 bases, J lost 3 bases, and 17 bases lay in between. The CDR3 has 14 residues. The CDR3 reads CSVIWGGGKETQYF. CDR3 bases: TGCAGCGTAATATGGGGAGGAGGGAAAGAGACCCAGTACTTC.

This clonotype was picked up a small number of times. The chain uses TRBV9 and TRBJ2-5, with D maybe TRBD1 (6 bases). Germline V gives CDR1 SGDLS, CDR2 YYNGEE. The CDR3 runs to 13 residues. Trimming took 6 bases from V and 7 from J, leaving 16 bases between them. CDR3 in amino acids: CASTPEQGATQYF. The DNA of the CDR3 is TGTGCCAGCACCCCGGAACAGGGTGCGACCCAGTACTTC.

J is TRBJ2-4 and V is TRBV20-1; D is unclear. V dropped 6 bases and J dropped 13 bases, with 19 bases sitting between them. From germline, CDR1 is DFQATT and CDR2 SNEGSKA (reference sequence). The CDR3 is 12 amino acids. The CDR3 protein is CSARHTDNEQYF. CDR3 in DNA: TGCAGTGCGCGGCACACCGACAATGAGCAGTACTTC.

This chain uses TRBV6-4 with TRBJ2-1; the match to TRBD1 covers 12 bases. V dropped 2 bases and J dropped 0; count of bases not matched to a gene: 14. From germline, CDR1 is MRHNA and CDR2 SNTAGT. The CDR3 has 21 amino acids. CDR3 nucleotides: TGTGCCAGCAGTGACCCTCTCCGGGACAGGGGGCAAACTAACTCCTACAATGAGCAGTTCTTC. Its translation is CASSDPLRDRGQTNSYNEQFF.